The 8 T cell receptor beta chains presented below share a single source sample, sequenced in a study of shared clonotypes between healthy human individuals. Sequencing used immunoSEQ multiplex PCR; TCRdb keeps in-frame clones, though not all of them. The table lists some 2,000,000 clones, approximately 94% of them singletons. The sequencing sample was made of naive CD4+ T cells sorted from blood. Subset of the sample: CD45RA+ positively selected. The receptors were sampled from a man aged 18 to 35 in good health.

The chain employs TRBV28 and TRBJ1-3; D may be TRBD1 (5 bases). The CDR3 has 15 amino acids. V lost 3 bases and J 1 base, leaving 10 bases between the germline ends. The germline gives CDR1 MDHEN, CDR2 SYDVKM. CDR3 coding DNA: TGTGCCAGCAGTTTGGGGGTTGGATCTGGAAACACCATATATTTT. Protein product: CASSLGVGSGNTIYF. Full variable domain (remainder filled in from reference TRBV28 and TRBJ1-3): DVKVTQSSRYLVKRTGEKVFLECVQDMDHENMFWYRQDPGLGLRLIYFSYDVKMKEKGDIPEGYSVSREKKERFSLILESASTNQTSMYLCASSLGVGSGNTIYFGEGSWLTVV.

The chain links TRBV7-9 to TRBJ2-2, with 10 bases lining up with TRBD2. CDR1 is SEHNR and CDR2 is FQNEAQ in the germline V gene (reference sequence). With V trimmed by 10 bases and J by 3 bases, 5 bases remained unmatched. The CDR3 runs 14 residues. The CDR3 region is CATSGLADTGELFF. The CDR3 DNA reads TGTGCCACCTCCGGACTAGCGGACACCGGGGAGCTGTTTTTT.

This sequence joins TRBV10-3 and TRBJ2-5, with TRBD1 as a possible D gene (6 bases). The germline V gene encodes CDR1 ENHRY and CDR2 SYGVKD. This CDR3 region has 11 residues. With 2 bases removed from V and 13 bases from J, the gap between germline ends came to 11 bases. CDR3 region: CAISEGQGPYF. CDR3 nucleotide sequence: TGTGCCATCAGTGAGGGGCAGGGGCCGTACTTC.

This chain joins TRBV11-2 and TRBJ1-4; a weak D match, TRBD1 (6 bases). The germline gives CDR1 SGHAT, CDR2 FQNNGV. The V end lost 8 bases, the J end lost 8 bases, and 24 bases lay between the germline ends. This CDR3 region has 16 residues. The CDR3 DNA follows: TGTGCCAGCGGAATAGCTACGAGTGGGAGGGGGGAAAAACTGTTTTTT. Translated, it gives CASGIATSGRGEKLFF.

This chain connects TRBV5-1 to TRBJ2-1; TRBD2 aligns across 11 bases. From germline, CDR1 is SGHRS and CDR2 YFSETQ. With 1 base clipped from V and 4 bases from J, the junction kept 10 bases outside the gene matches. The CDR3 runs 18 residues. This CDR3 reads CASSLLVIAGGIYNEQFF. In DNA, the CDR3 is TGCGCCAGCAGCTTGTTGGTCATAGCGGGAGGGATTTACAATGAGCAGTTCTTC.

In the case of this clone: At the DNA level, this CDR3 is encoded by other sequences in the same sample as well. The J gene is TRBJ2-1, the V gene TRBV29-1; 11 positions agree with TRBD2. CDR1 and CDR2 (germline): SQVTM, ANQGSEA. CDR3 length: 14 amino acids. After removal of 6 bases from V and 2 bases from J, the junction contained 3 bases not matched to a gene. In DNA form, the CDR3 reads TGCAGCGTGCGGACTAGCGGGCCCTACAATGAGCAGTTCTTC. Protein: CSVRTSGPYNEQFF.

The CDR3 sequence: CASSSFGLAENIQYF. The CDR3 nucleotides read TGTGCCAGCAGCTCCTTCGGACTAGCGGAAAACATTCAGTACTTC. The chain combines TRBV7-2 with TRBJ2-4; TRBD2 agrees at 10 bases. V shed 4 bases and J 5 bases; nucleotides not matched to a gene: 5. The CDR3 is 15 residues long. Germline CDR1 SGHTA, CDR2 FQGNSA. Drawing the rest from reference TRBV7-2 and TRBJ2-4, the complete variable domain is GAGVSQSPSNKVTEKGKDVELRCDPISGHTALYWYRQSLGQGLEFLIYFQGNSAPDKSGLPSDRFSAERTGGSVSTLTIQRTQQEDSAVYLCASSSFGLAENIQYFGAGTRLSVL.

The gene calls are TRBV6-6 and TRBJ2-3; 7 bases fit TRBD1. The CDR3 is made up of 14 amino acids. The trim removed 0 bases at V and 3 bases at J, leaving 0 bases unmatched. Germline CDR1 is MNHNY and CDR2 is SVGAGI (reference sequence). CDR3 coding DNA: TGTGCCAGCAGTTACTCACAGGGGACAGATACGCAGTATTTT. Its protein product is CASSYSQGTDTQYF.